The rows below give T cell receptor beta chains drawn from one sample of a study of shared clonotypes between healthy human individuals. Here immunoSEQ multiplex PCR was the method, and the copy in TCRdb shows in-frame clones only, minus some. The sample consists of around 1,900,000 clones, about 93% of them appearing once. Sequencing was performed on naive CD8+ T cells from PBMCs. The receptors come from a man in his late teens or twenties in good health. Some clones in this sample may be carry-over from other donors' samples. CDR3s include the opening cysteine and the closing phenylalanine or tryptophan. The order of the fields is V gene, D gene, J gene, clone size, CDR3 DNA, CDR3 protein. The D gene is left open where the match is weak. A clone size is listed for some rows: how often the clone was seen (once, few, many), or a class if it is expanded.

V: TRBV5-4
D: .
J: TRBJ1-2
size: .
DNA: TGTGCCAGCAGCGCCAAGACCGCGGAGGGTGGCTACACCTTC
CDR3: CASSAKTAEGGYTF

V: TRBV7-2
D: .
J: TRBJ2-1
size: .
DNA: TGTGCCAGCAGCTCAAGCGGAAACAATGAGCAGTTCTTC
CDR3: CASSSSGNNEQFF

V: TRBV5-1
D: TRBD1
J: TRBJ2-7
size: .
DNA: TGCGCCAGCAGCCGGGGGACAGGCTACGAGCAGTACTTC
CDR3: CASSRGTGYEQYF

V: TRBV7-2
D: .
J: TRBJ2-3
size: .
DNA: TGTGCCAGCAGCTTACAAGCTAGTTTAAGAACAGATACGCAGTATTTT
CDR3: CASSLQASLRTDTQYF

V: TRBV4-2
D: TRBD2
J: TRBJ2-7
size: once
DNA: TGTGCCAGCAGCCAAGGGACGGGACTAGCTGCCTACGAGCAGTACTTC
CDR3: CASSQGTGLAAYEQYF

V: TRBV28
D: .
J: TRBJ1-1
size: once
DNA: TGTGCCAGCAGGCAGGCGGGCCCCATGAACACTGAAGCTTTCTTT
CDR3: CASRQAGPMNTEAFF

V: TRBV4-1
D: TRBD2
J: TRBJ2-2
size: .
DNA: TGCGCCAGCAGCCAAGAGCCAACTGGACTAGGCACCGGGGAGCTGTTTTTT
CDR3: CASSQEPTGLGTGELFF

V: TRBV4-2
D: .
J: TRBJ2-7
size: .
DNA: TGTGCCAGCAGCCATAATAGTTTCCGGGGGATCTCCGAGCAGTACTTC
CDR3: CASSHNSFRGISEQYF

V: TRBV18
D: .
J: TRBJ1-2
size: .
DNA: TGTGCCAGCTCACCACTCGTCAGGGGTCACGACTATGGCTACACCTTC
CDR3: CASSPLVRGHDYGYTF

V: TRBV9
D: .
J: TRBJ2-7
size: .
DNA: TGTGCCAGCAGCACTAACGAGGGGGGGAGACTCGACGAGCAGTACTTC
CDR3: CASSTNEGGRLDEQYF

V: TRBV11-2
D: TRBD1
J: TRBJ2-7
size: .
DNA: TGTGCCAGCAGCTTAATCGGGACAGGGTTCGACGAGCAGTACTTC
CDR3: CASSLIGTGFDEQYF

V: TRBV7-6
D: .
J: TRBJ2-7
size: .
DNA: TGTGCCAGCAGCTTAGGTGGGACAACCTACGAGCAGTACTTC
CDR3: CASSLGGTTYEQYF

V: TRBV4-1
D: TRBD2
J: TRBJ2-1
size: .
DNA: TGCGCCAGCAGCCTCGTGGGGGGAGCGGGAGGGTCCAATGAGCAGTTCTTC
CDR3: CASSLVGGAGGSNEQFF

V: TRBV7-3
D: TRBD1
J: TRBJ2-7
size: .
DNA: TGTGCCAGCAGCTTAAAGGCAGGGGGCGTCAACGAGCAGTACTTC
CDR3: CASSLKAGGVNEQYF

V: TRBV27
D: .
J: TRBJ2-1
size: once
DNA: TGTGCCAGCAGTCCCAGTAGCGGACCCCTTTACAATGAGCAGTTCTTC
CDR3: CASSPSSGPLYNEQFF

V: TRBV29-1
D: .
J: TRBJ2-7
size: .
DNA: TGCAGCGTTGGGGGCGGGGACTACGAGCAGTACTTC
CDR3: CSVGGGDYEQYF

V: TRBV7-6
D: .
J: TRBJ2-2
size: .
DNA: TGTGCCAGCAGCTTAGGGGTCAGCGACAACACCGGGGAGCTGTTTTTT
CDR3: CASSLGVSDNTGELFF

V: TRBV7-6
D: TRBD2
J: TRBJ2-1
size: .
DNA: TGTGCCAGCAGCGGCGGGACTAGATACAATGAGCAGTTCTTC
CDR3: CASSGGTRYNEQFF

V: TRBV28
D: .
J: TRBJ2-7
size: .
DNA: TGTGCCGTCTACGAGCAGTACTTC
CDR3: CAVYEQYF

V: TRBV29-1
D: .
J: TRBJ2-5
size: .
DNA: TGCAGCGTTGTAAATTGGGGGACCCAGTACTTC
CDR3: CSVVNWGTQYF

V: TRBV14
D: .
J: TRBJ1-2
size: .
DNA: TGTGCCAGCAGCCAAGTTGATCCAGGGGATGGGGGCTATGGCTACACCTTC
CDR3: CASSQVDPGDGGYGYTF

V: TRBV28
D: .
J: TRBJ1-5
size: once
DNA: TGTGCCAGCAGCTCGACAGGTGGGAGCAATCAGCCCCAGCATTTT
CDR3: CASSSTGGSNQPQHF

V: TRBV18
D: .
J: TRBJ1-3
size: few
DNA: TGTGCCACCGAAGGGGCGACTGGAAACACCATATATTTT
CDR3: CATEGATGNTIYF